Below, 5 T cell receptor beta chains from the same sample are listed, as sequenced in a study of OX40 agonist ivuxolimab in advanced cancers. Some clones are missing from TCRdb's copy, which holds only in-frame ones; the method was immunoSEQ multiplex PCR. The data show about 36,000 clones, with over 75% seen just once and about a fifth held by the top ten. The material was CD4+ or CD8+ T cells sorted from blood, obtained in a trial of the OX40 agonist ivuxolimab. These TCRs come from an adult with an advanced solid tumor such as melanoma, head and neck, liver or kidney cancer.

This clone was detected only a few times. It may be a read error: a sequence one base away is much more abundant. This specimen includes other DNA sequences encoding the same CDR3. The J gene is TRBJ2-7, the V gene TRBV2; D tentatively reads TRBD1 or TRBD2 (5 bases each). V was clipped by 7 bases and J by 4 bases, with 11 bases between them. This CDR3 has 12 amino acids. The V gene's germline CDR1 is SNHLY and CDR2 FYNNEI. This chain's CDR3 is CASKGTPYEQYF. The CDR3 bases are TGTGCCAGCAAAGGGACCCCGTACGAGCAGTACTTC.

This clone was detected only a few times. J is TRBJ2-3 and V is TRBV2; 11 bases agree with TRBD2. This CDR3 spans 19 amino acids. Trimming at V came to 7 bases and at J to 0 bases, leaving 15 bases not matched to a gene. CDR1 and CDR2 from the germline V gene are SNHLY and FYNNEI. The DNA of the CDR3 is TGTGCCAGCAATGGGCTCGTGGGACTAGCGGAGACTAGCACAGATACGCAGTATTTT. It yields the protein CASNGLVGLAETSTDTQYF.

The chain links TRBV30 to TRBJ2-3, with a possible D match to TRBD2 (6 bases). The V and J ends lost 2 bases and 3 bases respectively, with 9 bases between them. This CDR3 is built from 13 residues. CDR1 and CDR2 (germline): GTSNPN, SVGIG (reference sequence). The CDR3 DNA reads TGTGCCTGGAGTACCGGGAGTACAGATACGCAGTATTTT. It yields the protein CAWSTGSTDTQYF.

The chain uses TRBV10-3 and TRBJ1-3; 8 nucleotides line up with TRBD1. The ends lost 2 bases at V and 4 bases at J; junction bases unmatched: 4. The CDR3 is 15 residues long. In germline, CDR1 is ENHRY, CDR2 SYGVKD. CDR3 nucleotides: TGTGCCATCAGTGAGCCCAGGGGGCAAGGAAACACCATATATTTT. It specifies CAISEPRGQGNTIYF.

V is TRBV5-1 and J is TRBJ2-7, with TRBD2 matching over 14 bases. J gave up 2 bases and V 3 bases, and 1 base lay outside the gene matches. Germline V lookup: CDR1 SGHRS, CDR2 YFSETQ. The CDR3 is 15 amino acids. This CDR3 is CASSSGLAGAYEQYF. The CDR3 DNA reads as TGCGCCAGCAGCTCGGGACTAGCGGGAGCCTACGAGCAGTACTTC.